This T cell receptor (beta chain) was recorded in a study of blood T cell repertoires in COVID-19 (dated by TCRdb to about 2020). Some background on the complete study: Samples covering the acute and convalescent phases of COVID-19 were provided by collaborators in the United States, Italy and Spain. The material from the prospective study consisted of cDNA or gDNA derived from T cells, B-cell-depleted T cells, or PBMCs. Deeply sampled blood TCRbeta repertoires from subjects exposed to, actively infected with, or recovered from COVID-19 were included in the dataset. The repertoires were made available in a free public database intended to serve as a resource for research on the immune response to SARS-CoV-2. Samples came from the ongoing ImmuneRACE study (first 160 participants) plus 1,254 subjects from 6 global collaborators. A de-identified subject ID, COVID-19 status, age in years and sex were almost always included in the sample metadata. Where HLA class I and class II types were available, the types were taken from metadata supplied by the sample provider, not from assay-based typing.

V and J lose 2 bases and 7 bases, and a span of 11 bases separates them. There are 13 amino acids in the CDR3, from cysteine to phenylalanine inclusive. The kept DNA is CDR3 alone, 39 bases in frame from the first base. Sequences LGHDT (CDR1) and YNNKEL (CDR2) are obtained from the germline V gene (reference sequence). One collaborating source in Seattle enrolled patients while the patients were actively infected and followed the patients over time throughout the course of disease. Collaborating institutions collected whole blood in K2EDTA tubes following their own protocols. For TCRbeta analysis, collaborators shipped samples in one of three forms: frozen whole blood, isolated PBMCs, or DNA extracted from either of those sample types. This clone was counted only a few times. Its antigen is unknown. Per-base qualities were not stored, and no clone one base away is much larger. Overall study outcomes, separate from this receptor: Clinical and demographic metadata were provided uncurated, with the amount varying by source and participant.

TCRbeta CDR3 regions were amplified from genomic DNA using the immunoSEQ Assay, a bias-controlled multiplex PCR. In the source study's methods: The number of nucleated cells in each sample was estimated by amplification of reference gene primers within the assay. Sequence reads were collapsed and filtered to measure the absolute abundance of every unique TCRbeta CDR3 rearrangement. For each sample, productive Simpson clonality was calculated by taking the square root of Simpson's diversity index across productive rearrangements. TCRdb's version of the immuneACCESS table is confined to in-frame rearrangements and falls short of the full clone set. An unresolved V gene accounts for under half of the shortfall where checked; the remainder is of unknown origin. V, J and clone size are taken as reported in that table, and D and trimming were inferred from the DNA itself. The sample table contains approximately 160,000 clones; only one count was recorded for more than 85% of them. Less than 0.7% of the sample goes to the ten largest clones.

The V and J segments used are TRBV3-1 (or the pseudogene TRBV3-2) and TRBJ1-1, with the D segment identity uncertain. The specimen was peripheral blood. This receptor was obtained from a man in his sixties with COVID-19, enrolled during active disease. The CDR3 protein is CASSQSGPGEAFF. The sequenced DNA is TGTGCCAGCAGCCAAAGTGGGCCAGGTGAAGCTTTCTTT.